This T cell receptor beta chain was profiled in a study of T cell repertoires in cytomegalovirus infection. TCRdb re-derived calls from the reads in MiXCR, one entry per CDR3 protein. The data show about 400,000 distinct CDR3 sequences, 18% seen once. The germline gives CDR1 SGHTA, CDR2 FQGNSA. V shed 6 bases and J 5 bases; nucleotides not matched to a gene: 15. This CDR3 has 16 residues. There are many counts of this clonotype. The TCR sequence derives from a human donor in good health (CMV status not recorded). Some clones in this sample may be carry-over from other donors' samples. The chain recombines TRBV7-2 with TRBJ2-5; 7 bases are a match to TRBD2. Sequencing was carried out using PBMCs. This CDR3 reads CASSSPSGGSRETQYF. Here the CDR3 DNA reads TGTGCCAGCAGTTCCCCGAGTGGCGGGAGCCGGGAGACCCAGTACTTC.